This T cell receptor (beta chain) was observed in a study of regulatory T cells in long-lasting Graves disease (dated by TCRdb to the early 2020s). Notes on the research overall: Newly diagnosed Graves' disease patients had taken antithyroid drugs for less than 3 months. Patients with persistent Graves' disease were compared with patients with newly diagnosed Graves' disease using TCR sequencing and RNA sequencing of peripheral blood. The study was registered as a clinical trial and conducted in China. A total of about 33 samples underwent TCR sequencing: around 13 from persistent and approximately 20 from newly diagnosed Graves' disease patients. The study at large found these results: Peripheral blood alone was examined, since thyroid tissue, which constituted the primary lesion, could not be accessed. Compared with newly diagnosed patients, persistent Graves' disease patients had lower TCR Shannon entropy and fewer highly expanded clones, which suggests clonal expansion. A larger number of public clonotypes was shared among persistent patients (around 2,700) than among newly diagnosed patients (around 890). TRBV28, TRBJ1-2 and TRBJ2-5 were preferentially used in persistent disease, while TRBV20-1 and TRBJ2-1 were favored in newly diagnosed disease. The authors noted that the small sample size was a limitation that may lower accuracy. Sequencing and analysis were limited to the TCR beta chain.

Interpreted using the paper, the time point label stands for: newly diagnosed GD, antithyroid drugs for less than 3 months. For both TCR sequencing and RNA sequencing, RNA was extracted from PBMCs in TRIzol. Graves' disease was diagnosed according to American Thyroid Association guidelines. Patients for the study were recruited at an endocrinology department in Xi'an, China. Each patient gave 7 to 9.5 milliliters of peripheral blood, collected in an EDTA anticoagulant tube. Ficoll Paque Plus density gradient separation was used to isolate PBMCs, and no further T cell sorting was performed. An Agilent 2100 Bioanalyzer and agarose gel were used to assess RNA quality, and a NanoDrop 2000 was used to measure RNA concentration. Libraries were built with multiplex PCR. Instrument used: Illumina HiSeq 4000. CDR3 regions were amplified by Arm-PCR with iRepertoire HTBI primers to construct TCR beta libraries. PCR products were gel purified before sequencing. The published analysis was carried out like this. Gene usage analysis of CDR3 amino acid clonotypes relied on the roughly 67 TRBV and over 13 TRBJ segments identified across samples. COPE and FqMerger were used to merge filtered high-quality paired reads into contigs. BLAST was used to align contigs to IMGT TRBV, TRBD and TRBJ reference genes, and CDR3 was defined according to IMGT. Highly expanded clones were defined as clonotypes with a frequency above 0.1%. Shannon entropy served as the measure of repertoire diversity, while the Gini coefficient captured V-J evenness. A clonotype was considered public if more than one individual shared it. TCRdb redid the processing of the public reads, applying fastp at Q25 and MiXCR, and retained in-frame beta chains. Under each unique CDR3 protein, matching rows form one entry showing the most common genes and DNA. TCRdb's processing, not the study's, gives the V and J calls here. This sample comprises about 400,000 distinct CDR3 sequences, less than 20% of them detected only once. The ten largest clones capture 22% of the sample.

Measured from the cysteine to the phenylalanine, the CDR3 is 17 residues long. Only the CDR3 part of the read is kept: 51 bases, read in frame from the first base. V is pruned by 7 bases and J by 1 base, leaving 13 bases of the junction without a gene match. From the germline V gene, CDR1 is SQVTM and CDR2 is ANQGSEA. This clonotype was counted many times. Its target antigen remains unknown. Within one base of it there is no much larger clone, and no base qualities were kept. This receptor chain uses TRBV29-1 and TRBJ2-1, with 10 junctional bases fitting TRBD1. This material consisted of peripheral blood mononuclear cells (PBMCs), taken at new diagnosis, from a patient treated with antithyroid drugs. This receptor was obtained from a female donor with Graves disease. The DNA sequence is given as TGCAGCGCCAACCGCCGGACAGGGGGTCGGTCCTACAATGAGCAGTTCTTC. Its protein is CSANRRTGGRSYNEQFF.